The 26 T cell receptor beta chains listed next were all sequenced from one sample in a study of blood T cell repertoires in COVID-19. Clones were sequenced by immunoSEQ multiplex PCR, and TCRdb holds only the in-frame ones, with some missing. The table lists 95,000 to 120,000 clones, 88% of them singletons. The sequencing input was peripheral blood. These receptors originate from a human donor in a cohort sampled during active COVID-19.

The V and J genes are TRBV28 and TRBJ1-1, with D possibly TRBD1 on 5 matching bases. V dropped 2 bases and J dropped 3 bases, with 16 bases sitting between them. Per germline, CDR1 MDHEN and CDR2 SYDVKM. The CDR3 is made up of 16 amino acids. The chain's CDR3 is CASSLQGGDFHTEAFF. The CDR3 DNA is TGTGCCAGCAGTTTACAGGGAGGGGATTTTCACACTGAAGCTTTCTTT. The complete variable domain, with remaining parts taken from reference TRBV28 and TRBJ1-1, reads DVKVTQSSRYLVKRTGEKVFLECVQDMDHENMFWYRQDPGLGLRLIYFSYDVKMKEKGDIPEGYSVSREKKERFSLILESASTNQTSMYLCASSLQGGDFHTEAFFGQGTRLTVV.

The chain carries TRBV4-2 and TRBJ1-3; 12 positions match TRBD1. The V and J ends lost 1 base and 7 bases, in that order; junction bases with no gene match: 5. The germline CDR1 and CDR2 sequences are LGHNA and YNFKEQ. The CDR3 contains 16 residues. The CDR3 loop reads CASSQVPGQGANTIYF. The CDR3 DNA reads TGTGCCAGCAGCCAAGTCCCGGGACAGGGGGCTAACACCATATATTTT.

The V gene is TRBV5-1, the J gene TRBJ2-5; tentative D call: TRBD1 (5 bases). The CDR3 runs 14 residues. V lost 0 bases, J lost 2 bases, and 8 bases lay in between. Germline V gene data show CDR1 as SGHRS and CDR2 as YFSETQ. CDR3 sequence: CASSLVTAQETQYF. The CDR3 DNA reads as TGCGCCAGCAGCTTGGTGACAGCTCAAGAGACCCAGTACTTC.

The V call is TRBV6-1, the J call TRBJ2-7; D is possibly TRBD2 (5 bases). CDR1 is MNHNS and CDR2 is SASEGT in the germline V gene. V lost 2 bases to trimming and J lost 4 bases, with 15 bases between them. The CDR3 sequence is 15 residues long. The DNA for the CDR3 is TGTGCCAGCAGTGAACTGGGGAGTCGGTTGTACGAGCAGTACTTC. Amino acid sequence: CASSELGSRLYEQYF.

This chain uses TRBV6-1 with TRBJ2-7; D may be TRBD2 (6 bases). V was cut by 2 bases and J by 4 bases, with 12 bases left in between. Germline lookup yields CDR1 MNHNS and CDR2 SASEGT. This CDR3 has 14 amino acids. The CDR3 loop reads CASSETGTLYEQYF. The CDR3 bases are TGTGCCAGCAGTGAAACCGGGACTCTTTACGAGCAGTACTTC.

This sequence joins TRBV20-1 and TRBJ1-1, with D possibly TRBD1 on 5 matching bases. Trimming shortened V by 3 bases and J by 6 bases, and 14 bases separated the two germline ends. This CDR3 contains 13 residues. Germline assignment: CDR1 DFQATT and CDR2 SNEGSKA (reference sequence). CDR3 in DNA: TGCAGTGCTAGTTATCGTTGGGACTCTGAAGCTTTCTTT. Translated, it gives CSASYRWDSEAFF.

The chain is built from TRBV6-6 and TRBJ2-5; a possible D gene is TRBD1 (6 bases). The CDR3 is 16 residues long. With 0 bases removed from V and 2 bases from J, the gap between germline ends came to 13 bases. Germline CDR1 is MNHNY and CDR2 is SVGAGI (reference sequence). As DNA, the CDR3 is TGTGCCAGCAGTTACTCGAACGGTAGGGGGCAAGAGACCCAGTACTTC. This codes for CASSYSNGRGQETQYF.

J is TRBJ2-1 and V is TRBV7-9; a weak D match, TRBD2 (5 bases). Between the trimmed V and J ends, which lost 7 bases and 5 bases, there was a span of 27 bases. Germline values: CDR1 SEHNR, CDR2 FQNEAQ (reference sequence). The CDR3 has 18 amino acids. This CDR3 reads CASTPSRASFPRNNEQFF. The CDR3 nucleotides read TGTGCCAGCACCCCTTCGAGGGCAAGTTTCCCCAGAAACAATGAGCAGTTCTTC.

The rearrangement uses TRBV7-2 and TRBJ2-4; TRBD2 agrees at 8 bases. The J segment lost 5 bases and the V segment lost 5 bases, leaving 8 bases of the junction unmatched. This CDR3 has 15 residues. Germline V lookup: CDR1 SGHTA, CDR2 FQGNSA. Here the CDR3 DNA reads TGTGCCAGCAGCCCCCATACTAGCGGCCAAAACATTCAGTACTTC. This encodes CASSPHTSGQNIQYF.

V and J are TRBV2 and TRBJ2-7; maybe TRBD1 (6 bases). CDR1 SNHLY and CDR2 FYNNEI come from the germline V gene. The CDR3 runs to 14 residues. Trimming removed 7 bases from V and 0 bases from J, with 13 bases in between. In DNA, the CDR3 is TGTGCCAGCACCACGACAGGATCCTCCTACGAGCAGTACTTC. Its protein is CASTTTGSSYEQYF.

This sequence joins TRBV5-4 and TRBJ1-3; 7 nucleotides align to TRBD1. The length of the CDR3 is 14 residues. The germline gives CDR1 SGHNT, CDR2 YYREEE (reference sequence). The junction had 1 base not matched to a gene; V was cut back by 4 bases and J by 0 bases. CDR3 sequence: CASSNRGSGNTIYF. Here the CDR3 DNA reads TGTGCCAGCAGCAACAGGGGCTCTGGAAACACCATATATTTT.

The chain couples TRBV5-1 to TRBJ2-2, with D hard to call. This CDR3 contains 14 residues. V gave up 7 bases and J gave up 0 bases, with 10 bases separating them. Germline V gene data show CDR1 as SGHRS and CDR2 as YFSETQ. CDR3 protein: CASRAQTNTGELFF. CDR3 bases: TGCGCCAGCCGTGCACAGACGAACACCGGGGAGCTGTTTTTT.

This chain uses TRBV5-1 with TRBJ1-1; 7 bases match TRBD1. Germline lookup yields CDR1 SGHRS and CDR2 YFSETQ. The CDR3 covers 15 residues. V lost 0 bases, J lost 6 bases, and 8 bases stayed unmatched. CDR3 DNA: TGCGCCAGCAGCTTGGGGGACAGCCGAGAGGCTGAAGCTTTCTTT. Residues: CASSLGDSREAEAFF.

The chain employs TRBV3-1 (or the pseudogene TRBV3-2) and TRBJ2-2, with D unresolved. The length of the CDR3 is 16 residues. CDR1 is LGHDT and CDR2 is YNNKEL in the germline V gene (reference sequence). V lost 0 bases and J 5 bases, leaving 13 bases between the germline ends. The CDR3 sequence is CASSQEVLSGTGELFF. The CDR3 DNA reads TGTGCCAGCAGCCAAGAGGTCTTGTCGGGTACCGGGGAGCTGTTTTTT.

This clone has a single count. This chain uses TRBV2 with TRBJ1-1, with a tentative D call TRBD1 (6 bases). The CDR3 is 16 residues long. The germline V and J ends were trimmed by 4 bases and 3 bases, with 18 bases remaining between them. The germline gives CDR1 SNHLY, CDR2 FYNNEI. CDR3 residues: CASSVIAGGRDTEAFF. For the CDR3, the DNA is TGTGCCAGCAGTGTTATTGCTGGGGGCAGGGACACTGAAGCTTTCTTT.

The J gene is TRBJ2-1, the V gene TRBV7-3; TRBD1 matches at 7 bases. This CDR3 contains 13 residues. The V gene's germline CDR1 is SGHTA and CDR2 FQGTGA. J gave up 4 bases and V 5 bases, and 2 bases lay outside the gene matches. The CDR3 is CASSRDSYNEQFF. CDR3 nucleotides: TGTGCCAGCAGCAGGGACAGTTACAATGAGCAGTTCTTC.

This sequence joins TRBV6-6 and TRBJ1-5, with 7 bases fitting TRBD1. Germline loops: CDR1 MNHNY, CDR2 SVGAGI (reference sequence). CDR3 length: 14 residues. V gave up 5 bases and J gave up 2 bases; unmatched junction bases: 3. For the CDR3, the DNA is TGTGCCAGCAGTCCCACAGGGGGCAATCAGCCCCAGCATTTT. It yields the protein CASSPTGGNQPQHF.

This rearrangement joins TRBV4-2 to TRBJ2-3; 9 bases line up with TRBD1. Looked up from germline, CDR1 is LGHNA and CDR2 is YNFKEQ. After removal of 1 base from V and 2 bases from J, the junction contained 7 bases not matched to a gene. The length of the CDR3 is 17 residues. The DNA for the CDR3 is TGTGCCAGCAGCCAAGTCGGGACAGGGACGTTCACAGATACGCAGTATTTT. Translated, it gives CASSQVGTGTFTDTQYF.

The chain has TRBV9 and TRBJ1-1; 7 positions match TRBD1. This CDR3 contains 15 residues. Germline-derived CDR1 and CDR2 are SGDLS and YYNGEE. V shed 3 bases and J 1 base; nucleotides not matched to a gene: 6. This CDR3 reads CASSATGTANTEAFF. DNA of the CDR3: TGTGCCAGCAGCGCAACCGGGACAGCGAACACTGAAGCTTTCTTT.

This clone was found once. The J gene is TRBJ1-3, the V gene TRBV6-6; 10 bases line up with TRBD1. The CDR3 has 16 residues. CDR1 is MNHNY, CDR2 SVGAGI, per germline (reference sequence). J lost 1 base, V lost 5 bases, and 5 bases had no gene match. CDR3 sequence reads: CASSTGQGVSGNTIYF. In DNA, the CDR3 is TGTGCCAGCAGTACCGGACAGGGGGTATCTGGAAACACCATATATTTT.

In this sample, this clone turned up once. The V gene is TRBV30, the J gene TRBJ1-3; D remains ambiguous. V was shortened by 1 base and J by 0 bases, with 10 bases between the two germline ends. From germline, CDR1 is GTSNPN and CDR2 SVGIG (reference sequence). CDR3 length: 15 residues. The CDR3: CAWSGDTSSGNTIYF. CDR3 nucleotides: TGTGCCTGGAGTGGCGACACGAGCTCTGGAAACACCATATATTTT.

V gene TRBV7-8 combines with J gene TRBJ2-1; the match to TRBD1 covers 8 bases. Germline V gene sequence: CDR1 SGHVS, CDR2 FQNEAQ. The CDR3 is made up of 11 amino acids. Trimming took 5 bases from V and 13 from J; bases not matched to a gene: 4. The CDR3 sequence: CASSLTGGQFF. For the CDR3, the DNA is TGTGCCAGCAGCCTTACAGGGGGTCAGTTCTTC.

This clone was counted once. The CDR3 sequence is CASSPGTSGLGDTQYF. The CDR3 DNA reads TGTGCCAGCAGCCCCGGGACTAGCGGATTGGGAGATACGCAGTATTTT. The chain carries TRBV7-9 and TRBJ2-3; 11 bases are a match to TRBD2. The V and J ends lost 5 bases and 5 bases, in that order; junction bases with no gene match: 9. Per the germline V gene, CDR1 is SEHNR and CDR2 is FQNEAQ (reference sequence). This CDR3 region has 16 residues.

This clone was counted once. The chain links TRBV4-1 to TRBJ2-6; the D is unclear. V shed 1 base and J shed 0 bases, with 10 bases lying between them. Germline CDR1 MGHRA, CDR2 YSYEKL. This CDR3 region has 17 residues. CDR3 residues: CASSQGPESSGANVLTF. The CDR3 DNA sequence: TGCGCCAGCAGCCAAGGTCCGGAGAGCTCTGGGGCCAACGTCCTGACTTTC.

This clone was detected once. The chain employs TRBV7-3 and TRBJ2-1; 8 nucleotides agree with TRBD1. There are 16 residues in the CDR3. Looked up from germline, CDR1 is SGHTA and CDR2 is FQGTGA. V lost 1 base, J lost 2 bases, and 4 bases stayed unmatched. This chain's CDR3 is CASSLIAGGPYNEQFF. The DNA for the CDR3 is TGTGCCAGCAGCTTAATCGCAGGGGGCCCCTACAATGAGCAGTTCTTC.

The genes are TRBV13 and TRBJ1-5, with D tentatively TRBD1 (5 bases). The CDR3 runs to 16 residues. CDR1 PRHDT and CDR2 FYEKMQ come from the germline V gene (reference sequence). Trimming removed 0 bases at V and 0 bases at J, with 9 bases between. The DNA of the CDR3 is TGTGCCAGCAGCTTAGGAGGGGATTATAGCAATCAGCCCCAGCATTTT. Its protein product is CASSLGGDYSNQPQHF.